Below are 24 T cell receptor beta chains sequenced from a single sample in a study of OX40 agonist ivuxolimab in advanced cancers. Profiled with immunoSEQ multiplex PCR; TCRdb holds only in-frame clones, not every one. The data show about 91,000 clones, 65% to 90% seen once. This material consisted of CD4+ or CD8+ T cells sorted from blood, taken in a trial of the OX40 agonist ivuxolimab. These receptors were obtained from an adult with an advanced solid tumor such as melanoma, head and neck, liver or kidney cancer.

The gene calls are TRBV28 and TRBJ1-2; D is unresolved. The V end was cut by 3 bases, the J end by 1 base, with 6 bases between. Germline values: CDR1 MDHEN, CDR2 SYDVKM. The CDR3 loop spans 13 amino acids. The CDR3 bases are TGTGCCAGCAGTTTGCTGATTAACTATGGCTACACCTTC. This codes for CASSLLINYGYTF.

Of note for this clone: The same CDR3 is also encoded by other DNA sequences in this sample. The chain links TRBV2 to TRBJ1-5, with D unresolved. CDR1 is SNHLY, CDR2 FYNNEI, per germline. The CDR3 has 13 residues. Trimming removed 4 bases at V and 2 bases at J, with 6 bases between. The CDR3 coding sequence is TGTGCCAGCAGTGTCGGGGGCAATCAGCCCCAGCATTTT. It yields the protein CASSVGGNQPQHF.

The chain joins TRBV28 to TRBJ2-7; 9 nucleotides align to TRBD2. Germline CDR1 MDHEN, CDR2 SYDVKM. With V trimmed by 10 bases and J by 12 bases, 10 bases remained unmatched. The CDR3 contains 11 residues. CDR3 loop: CAIRGSGSTYF. DNA for the CDR3: TGTGCCATCCGAGGTAGCGGGAGTACGTACTTC.

This chain uses TRBV11-1 with TRBJ2-5, with D perhaps assigned TRBD1 or TRBD2 (5 bases each). CDR1 and CDR2 from the germline V gene are SGHAT and FQDESV (reference sequence). The CDR3 is 15 residues long. The ends were cut back, 5 bases at V and 4 bases at J, with 17 bases in the middle. This CDR3 is CASSHKPGPGETQYF. The CDR3 region has the DNA TGTGCCAGCAGCCACAAGCCGGGGCCGGGAGAGACCCAGTACTTC.

This chain joins TRBV11-2 and TRBJ2-3, with D perhaps given as TRBD1 or TRBD2 (6 bases each). This CDR3 spans 16 amino acids. V was cut by 8 bases and J by 6 bases, with 24 bases left in between. CDR1 SGHAT and CDR2 FQNNGV come from the germline V gene. The CDR3 loop is CASQPWGAPLGDTQYF. In DNA, the CDR3 is TGTGCCAGCCAACCTTGGGGGGCCCCGCTAGGGGATACGCAGTATTTT.

The chain links TRBV28 to TRBJ2-3; D is perhaps TRBD2 (7 bases). Trimming removed 5 bases at V and 4 bases at J, with 19 bases between. This CDR3 region has 16 residues. Germline values: CDR1 MDHEN, CDR2 SYDVKM. The CDR3 region has the DNA TGTGCCAGCAGTCCTGGGGGGGGCGGAGGGGCAGATACGCAGTATTTT. It yields the protein CASSPGGGGGADTQYF. The full variable domain, in which reference TRBV28 and TRBJ2-3 provide the parts outside the CDR3, is DVKVTQSSRYLVKRTGEKVFLECVQDMDHENMFWYRQDPGLGLRLIYFSYDVKMKEKGDIPEGYSVSREKKERFSLILESASTNQTSMYLCASSPGGGGGADTQYFGPGTRLTVL.

V is TRBV5-6 and J is TRBJ2-5; 9 nucleotides agree with TRBD2. The J call is doubtful: the DNA matches TRBJ2-7 better. This CDR3 region has 13 residues. Germline CDR1 and CDR2: SGHDT and YYEEEE. CDR3: CASSFQAGGEQYF. In nucleotides, the CDR3 is TGTGCCAGCAGCTTCCAAGCGGGAGGCGAGCAGTACTTC.

The gene calls are TRBV7-9 and TRBJ2-1; a possible D gene is TRBD2 (5 bases). The CDR3 consists of 16 residues. Germline CDR1 SEHNR, CDR2 FQNEAQ (reference sequence). With 5 bases removed from V and 2 bases from J, the gap between germline ends came to 16 bases. The CDR3 sequence is CASSALRRAAYNEQFF. The CDR3 DNA reads TGTGCCAGCAGCGCTCTGCGGCGGGCCGCCTACAATGAGCAGTTCTTC.

This rearrangement joins TRBV28 to TRBJ1-2, with TRBD1 matching over 10 bases. The germline V gene has CDR1 MDHEN and CDR2 SYDVKM. This CDR3 is built from 15 residues. After removal of 5 bases from V and 6 bases from J, the junction contained 9 bases not matched to a gene. For the CDR3, the DNA is TGTGCCAGCAGTACCTCGGGACAGGGGACCGATGGCTACACCTTC. Protein sequence: CASSTSGQGTDGYTF.

The CDR3 region has the DNA TGTGCCAGCAGCTTAAGTGGGCAGGTCTACTCCTACGAGCAGTACTTC. This encodes CASSLSGQVYSYEQYF. The rearrangement joins TRBV7-8 to TRBJ2-7; D is undetermined. Germline V gene sequence: CDR1 SGHVS, CDR2 FQNEAQ. V dropped 2 bases and J dropped 0 bases, with 14 bases sitting between them. The CDR3 consists of 16 residues.

This clone was seen only once. The CDR3 is CASSLLMTGERGYTF. DNA for the CDR3: TGTGCCAGTAGCCTACTCATGACAGGGGAGAGAGGCTACACCTTC. The chain combines TRBV19 with TRBJ1-2; TRBD1 matches 8 bases. Germline V gives CDR1 LNHDA, CDR2 SQIVND (reference sequence). CDR3 length equals 15 residues. J gave up 8 bases and V 6 bases, and 14 bases lay outside the gene matches.

The V gene is TRBV4-1, the J gene TRBJ2-3, with 7 bases fitting TRBD1. V trimming: 3 bases; J trimming: 7 bases; junction bases outside the gene matches: 7. Germline loops: CDR1 MGHRA, CDR2 YSYEKL. The CDR3 covers 14 residues. CDR3 coding DNA: TGCGCCAGCAGCCAGGGTGACAGGGCATATACGCAGTATTTT. Protein product: CASSQGDRAYTQYF.

This sequence joins TRBV7-9 and TRBJ2-2, with D tentatively TRBD1 or TRBD2 (5 bases each). This CDR3 comprises 13 residues. Germline V gives CDR1 SEHNR, CDR2 FQNEAQ (reference sequence). Trimming removed 6 bases from V and 5 bases from J, with 10 bases in between. The CDR3 region is CASRLGETGELFF. The CDR3 region has the DNA TGTGCCAGCAGGTTGGGGGAAACCGGGGAGCTGTTTTTT.

The chain employs TRBV7-2 and TRBJ2-1, with 9 bases lining up with TRBD2. The CDR3 has 18 amino acids. Losses at the gene ends were 3 bases for V and 5 bases for J; bases not matched to a gene: 14. Germline V gene lookup returns CDR1 SGHTA and CDR2 FQGNSA. CDR3 sequence (DNA): TGTGCCAGCAGCTTCCCCGACCTGGGTAGCGGGGGAGACAATGAGCAGTTCTTC. This encodes CASSFPDLGSGGDNEQFF.

The chain recombines TRBV6-1 with TRBJ1-2; tentatively, D is TRBD1 (5 bases). The CDR3 has 15 residues. V lost 6 bases to trimming and J lost 1 base, with 15 bases between them. Germline assignment: CDR1 MNHNS and CDR2 SASEGT. The CDR3 here is CASRTGTENNYGYTF. The DNA of the CDR3 is TGTGCCAGCAGAACCGGGACGGAGAATAACTATGGCTACACCTTC.

The V call is TRBV6-1, the J call TRBJ2-2; 9 nucleotides line up with TRBD1. Germline CDR1 and CDR2: MNHNS and SASEGT. The CDR3 sequence is 14 residues long. Trimming removed 7 bases from V and 5 bases from J; junction bases left unmatched: 5. The CDR3 DNA reads as TGTGCCAGCAACAGGGACAGGGAAACCGGGGAGCTGTTTTTT. Protein sequence: CASNRDRETGELFF.

This sequence joins TRBV18 and TRBJ1-2; the D gene is possibly TRBD1 (5 bases). The CDR3 is made up of 13 amino acids. Germline assignment: CDR1 KGHSH and CDR2 LQKENI. V lost 2 bases to trimming and J lost 4 bases, with 8 bases between them. The CDR3, as DNA: TGTGCCAGCTCACCAGACAGAATCTATGGCTACACCTTC. The encoded protein is CASSPDRIYGYTF.

This clone is a singleton in its sample. The chain couples TRBV18 to TRBJ2-5; D might be TRBD1 (6 bases). This CDR3 contains 14 residues. V was trimmed by 0 bases and J by 10 bases, leaving 15 bases between them. Germline CDR1 and CDR2: KGHSH and LQKENI. The CDR3 DNA follows: TGTGCCAGCTCACCACCGTCGCAAAGGGGGATCCAGTACTTC. Amino acids: CASSPPSQRGIQYF.

This rearrangement joins TRBV7-4 to TRBJ1-2; tentatively, D is TRBD1 (5 bases). CDR3 size: 15 residues. The germline gives CDR1 SGHVT, CDR2 SQSDAQ. The ends were cut back, 5 bases at V and 5 bases at J, with 18 bases in the middle. CDR3 amino acids: CASSPDSGTGYGYTF. CDR3 nucleotides: TGTGCCAGCAGCCCTGACTCTGGGACGGGGTATGGCTACACCTTC.

The chain employs TRBV6-6 and TRBJ2-3, with TRBD1 as a possible D gene (6 bases). The CDR3 runs 15 residues. Trimming pared 6 bases from V and 2 bases from J, leaving 15 bases between. Germline CDR1 MNHNY, CDR2 SVGAGI (reference sequence). This CDR3 is CASSPDRRNTDTQYF. Here the CDR3 DNA reads TGTGCCAGCAGCCCAGACAGGAGGAACACAGATACGCAGTATTTT.

The rearrangement joins TRBV2 to TRBJ2-6, with TRBD1 identical over 8 bases. J gave up 0 bases and V 5 bases, and 15 bases lay outside the gene matches. This CDR3 is 20 amino acids long. Germline V lookup: CDR1 SNHLY, CDR2 FYNNEI. CDR3 protein: CASSRTGRNLSFSGANVLTF. The CDR3 region has the DNA TGTGCCAGCAGTAGGACAGGGAGAAATTTATCGTTCTCTGGGGCCAACGTCCTGACTTTC. Complete variable domain (other parts from reference TRBV2 and TRBJ2-6): EPEVTQTPSHQVTQMGQEVILRCVPISNHLYFYWYRQILGQKVEFLVSFYNNEISEKSEIFDDQFSVERPDGSNFTLKIRSTKLEDSAMYFCASSRTGRNLSFSGANVLTFGAGSRLTVL.

This chain connects TRBV5-5 to TRBJ2-7; no reliable D call. From germline, CDR1 is SGHKS and CDR2 YYEKEE (reference sequence). Trimming removed 2 bases from V and 6 bases from J, with 12 bases in between. The CDR3 has 13 amino acids. The CDR3 region is CASSFDRWGEQYF. For the CDR3, the DNA is TGTGCCAGCAGCTTTGACCGGTGGGGCGAGCAGTACTTC.

This chain connects TRBV4-1 to TRBJ2-1, with a possible D match to TRBD2 (7 bases). The CDR3 totals 20 residues. Per the germline V gene, CDR1 is MGHRA and CDR2 is YSYEKL. V lost 2 bases, J lost 4 bases, and 27 bases lay in between. The CDR3 sequence is CASSQHGEASGEGVYNEQFF. The CDR3 DNA is TGCGCCAGCAGCCAACACGGTGAGGCTAGCGGAGAGGGGGTATACAATGAGCAGTTCTTC.

The chain has TRBV2 and TRBJ2-6; D is unresolved. The CDR3 runs 13 residues. Germline V lookup: CDR1 SNHLY, CDR2 FYNNEI. Trimming left V 8 bases short and J 2 bases short, with 7 bases between. The DNA for the CDR3 is TGTGCCAGCGGCTACACTGGGGCCAACGTCCTGACTTTC. This encodes CASGYTGANVLTF.